These T cell receptor beta chains were read from a single sample in a study of T cells in Graves' hyperthyroidism and ophthalmopathy. TCRdb re-derived calls from the multiplex PCR reads in MiXCR, one entry per CDR3 protein. The repertoire holds about 270,000 distinct CDR3 sequences, 12% to 15% seen once, with 30% in the top ten. The sequencing sample was made of blood. These receptors were obtained from a woman aged 45-59 years with Graves' hyperthyroidism that later progressed to Graves' ophthalmopathy. The CDR3 runs from the conserved cysteine through the conserved F or W. D genes are given only for firm matches. Some rows have no size entry. The others give once, few or many, or a class for an expanded clone.

D gene	V gene	clone size	J gene	CDR3 DNA	CDR3 protein
NA	TRBV9	few	TRBJ2-3	TGTGCCAGCAGCGTCGGATATACGCAGTATTTT	CASSVGYTQYF
TRBD2	TRBV6-1	many	TRBJ2-7	TGTGCCAGCTTAATGCTAGCGGGAGTAGGGGAGCAGTACTTC	CASLMLAGVGEQYF
NA	TRBV12-3/TRBV12-4	few	TRBJ2-5	TGTGCCAGCAGTCTGGGGACACCGTACCAAGAGACCCAGTACTTC	CASSLGTPYQETQYF
TRBD1	TRBV7-7	NA	TRBJ2-2	TGTGCTAGCAGCTTCGGGACAGGTTTTTCCGGGGAGCTGTTTTTT	CASSFGTGFSGELFF
NA	TRBV20-1	many	TRBJ2-1	TGCAGTGCTACACTCGTGGCCTCCTACAATGAGCAGTTCTTC	CSATLVASYNEQFF
NA	TRBV25-1	NA	TRBJ1-1	TGTGCCAGCAGTGTATTACAGGGAACTGAAGCTTTCTTT	CASSVLQGTEAFF
NA	TRBV20-1	many	TRBJ2-5	TGCAGTGCTAGAGGGCCGGGGGGCCCCGAGACCCAGTACTTC	CSARGPGGPETQYF
NA	TRBV12-3/TRBV12-4	many	TRBJ1-1	TGTGCCAGCAGTCCCCTAGGCTCACGAGACACTGAAGCTTTCTTT	CASSPLGSRDTEAFF
NA	TRBV9	NA	TRBJ1-5	TGTGCCAGCAGCGTAGACGGACAGATGGGGCAGCCCCAGCATTTT	CASSVDGQMGQPQHF
TRBD2	TRBV6-1	many	TRBJ2-2	TGTGCCAGCGAAATTAGCGGGAGGGCCGACGGGGAGCTGTTTTTT	CASEISGRADGELFF
NA	TRBV2	many	TRBJ1-1	TGTGCCAGCAGTTCGGACACCCAGGGCACTGAAGCTTTCTTT	CASSSDTQGTEAFF
NA	TRBV7-9	few	TRBJ1-1	TGTGCCAGCAGCGTTAGTGGGGGGGGCACTGAAGCTTTCTTT	CASSVSGGGTEAFF
TRBD2	TRBV7-6	many	TRBJ2-5	TGTGCCAGCAGCTTAGGTCCGGGAGGGCCCGAGACCCAGTACTTC	CASSLGPGGPETQYF
NA	TRBV15	NA	TRBJ1-4	TGTGCCACCAGCAGAGATAGGGACGTGGATGAAAAACTGTTTTTT	CATSRDRDVDEKLFF
NA	TRBV7-3	many	TRBJ2-1	TGTGCCAGCAGTACCCGACTGGGTTACAATGAGCAGTTCTTC	CASSTRLGYNEQFF
NA	TRBV6-1	many	TRBJ2-3	TGTGCCAGCCTAACTAGCTTTGGTGGAACAGATACGCAGTATTTT	CASLTSFGGTDTQYF
NA	TRBV20-1	few	TRBJ2-5	TGCAGTGCTAGAACCCTAGGTACACAAGAGACCCAGTACTTC	CSARTLGTQETQYF
NA	TRBV2	many	TRBJ2-3	TGTGCCAGCTTTACTACCGGGGCGGTTCTCACAGATACGCAGTATTTT	CASFTTGAVLTDTQYF
NA	TRBV19	few	TRBJ2-7	TGTGCCAGTAGTATAGATTGGTGGCGCTACATGGCCTACGAGCAGTACTTC	CASSIDWWRYMAYEQYF
TRBD2	TRBV2	NA	TRBJ2-5	TGTGCCAGCAGTTTCCGCGGGAGAGTGGGACAAGAGACCCAGTACTTC	CASSFRGRVGQETQYF
NA	TRBV5-1	many	TRBJ1-2	TGTGCCAGCAGTTTGGAGGGCTATGGCTACACCTTC	CASSLEGYGYTF
NA	TRBV3-1	many	TRBJ1-4	TGTGCCAGCAGCCTTAGGAGGGCAGGGTATGAAAAACTGTTTTTT	CASSLRRAGYEKLFF
TRBD2	TRBV5-1	NA	TRBJ2-1	TGCGCCAGCAGCCCTAGCGGGATCTCCTACAATGAGCAGTTCTTC	CASSPSGISYNEQFF
TRBD2	TRBV6-1	many	TRBJ2-2	TGTGCCTCCGGACTAGCGGGAGGGCCGGTCGGGGAGCTGTTTTTT	CASGLAGGPVGELFF
NA	TRBV18	many	TRBJ1-5	TGTGCCAGCTCCGCCACCTCGGGAGGCAATCAGCCCCAGCATTTT	CASSATSGGNQPQHF
NA	TRBV28	many	TRBJ1-5	TGTGCCAGCAGACTCACAGGGTCCAATCAGCCCCAGCATTTT	CASRLTGSNQPQHF
NA	TRBV20-1	many	TRBJ2-1	TGCAGTGCTATTAAGACCTACAATGAGCAGTTCTTC	CSAIKTYNEQFF
NA	TRBV29-1	NA	TRBJ1-1	TGCAGCGTTGCAGAGAACACTGAAGCTTTCTTT	CSVAENTEAFF
TRBD1	TRBV29-1	many	TRBJ2-7	TGCAGCGTCGCCGAGGACAGGGGGAGGGACGAGCAGTACTTC	CSVAEDRGRDEQYF
NA	TRBV30	many	TRBJ2-5	TGTGCCTGGAGAAAAGGCAGGATCCAAGAGACCCAGTACTTC	CAWRKGRIQETQYF
NA	TRBV6-1	NA	TRBJ2-1	TGTGCCAGCAGCAAACTGTACCAGGGATATTATAACAATGAGCAGTTCTTC	CASSKLYQGYYNNEQFF